In this sample, the clone carrying this T cell receptor (beta chain) turned up a few times. The antigen is not known. The CDR3 contains 17 residues. With V trimmed by 4 bases and J by 0 bases, 7 bases remained unmatched. Germline lookup yields CDR1 SGHRS and CDR2 YFSETQ. The TCR library protocol attached unique molecular identifiers to the individual cDNA molecules. TCRdb used MiXCR to reprocess the 5' RACE reads, holding one entry per CDR3 protein. The sample lists tens of thousands of distinct CDR3 sequences; roughly 8% were seen once. The sample belongs to a study of early T cells in non-severe SARS-CoV-2 infection. Across the whole study: Alpha and beta chains were unpaired, from unsorted whole-blood bulk RNA. Study-level results: VDJdb matching, biased toward anti-spike CD8 responses, missed private and CD4 specificities.

This chain links TRBV5-1 with TRBJ2-1; TRBD2 aligns across 10 bases. This sequence originates from an adult who was a healthcare worker with PCR-confirmed SARS-CoV-2 infection or an uninfected control (not recorded which). Sequenced material: whole blood. CDR3 in DNA: TGCGCCAGCAGCCCAAAACTAGCGGGAACCTCCTACAATGAGCAGTTCTTC. Encoded protein: CASSPKLAGTSYNEQFF.